Below, 4 T cell receptor beta chains from the same sample are listed, as sequenced in a study of blood T cell repertoires in COVID-19. Sequencing used immunoSEQ multiplex PCR; TCRdb keeps in-frame clones, though not all of them. Of over 150,000 clones detected, 75% to 80% appear once; the ten largest clones hold 26%. Sample: peripheral blood. The receptor source for this set is a woman in her 70s with acute or convalescent COVID-19.

V gene TRBV7-3 combines with J gene TRBJ1-2, with TRBD1 matching 8 bases. Germline V lookup: CDR1 SGHTA, CDR2 FQGTGA. The J segment lost 5 bases and the V segment lost 5 bases, leaving 4 bases of the junction unmatched. The CDR3 runs to 13 residues. Written as DNA, the CDR3 is TGTGCCAGCAGCCCGGACAGGGAATATGGCTACACCTTC. Its protein product is CASSPDREYGYTF.

This chain links TRBV5-5 with TRBJ2-5; TRBD1 aligns across 11 bases. J was trimmed by 10 bases and V by 4 bases; bases with no gene match: 6. CDR1 and CDR2 from the germline V gene are SGHKS and YYEKEE (reference sequence). There are 13 residues in the CDR3. The CDR3 DNA reads as TGTGCCAGCAGCCCGGGACAGGGGGGGATCCAGTACTTC. This codes for CASSPGQGGIQYF.

The J gene is TRBJ2-7, the V gene TRBV19, with D maybe TRBD2 (5 bases). CDR3 length: 16 amino acids. V lost 4 bases and J lost 4, with 20 bases in between. Per germline, CDR1 LNHDA and CDR2 SQIVND (reference sequence). The CDR3 DNA is TGTGCCAGTAGTAGAAAAGTACCACCGGGATCATACGAGCAGTACTTC. Its translation: CASSRKVPPGSYEQYF.

The rearrangement joins TRBV6-2 or TRBV6-3 to TRBJ1-1, with D uncertain. The V and J ends lost 2 bases and 10 bases respectively, with 11 bases between them. There are 12 residues in the CDR3. CDR1 is MNHEY, CDR2 SVGEGT, per germline. The CDR3 sequence: CASSYPENRAFF. The CDR3 bases are TGTGCCAGCAGTTACCCCGAGAATAGAGCTTTCTTT.